The clone carrying this TCR beta chain was detected a few times. No antigen is known for it. The source of the sample is a study of cytotoxic CD8 clonotypes in ibrutinib-treated CLL. Study context: Response was recorded as partial in 24 patients and complete in 2; at median around 68 months, roughly 14 remained remitted and about 12 had progressed. Study-level results: Baseline levels were approached again at progression, after clonality had risen at ibrutinib response. On treatment, the uncommon public clonotypes contracted or remained stable.

Only in-frame clones appear in the TCRdb table, and some are missing; sequencing was by immunoSEQ multiplex PCR. The sample has about 330,000 clones, over 60% seen once. V was clipped by 7 bases and J by 4 bases, with 16 bases between them. CDR3 length: 13 amino acids. Germline V gene lookup returns CDR1 SQVTM and CDR2 ANQGSEA. This sequence was found in a human donor with chronic lymphocytic leukemia. The specimen comprised PBMCs, sampled after 36 months of ibrutinib treatment. The V gene is TRBV29-1, the J gene TRBJ1-2, with TRBD1 as a possible D gene (6 bases). This CDR3 reads CSAYRVGSYGYTF. CDR3 coding DNA: TGCAGCGCCTACAGGGTAGGTAGCTATGGCTACACCTTC.